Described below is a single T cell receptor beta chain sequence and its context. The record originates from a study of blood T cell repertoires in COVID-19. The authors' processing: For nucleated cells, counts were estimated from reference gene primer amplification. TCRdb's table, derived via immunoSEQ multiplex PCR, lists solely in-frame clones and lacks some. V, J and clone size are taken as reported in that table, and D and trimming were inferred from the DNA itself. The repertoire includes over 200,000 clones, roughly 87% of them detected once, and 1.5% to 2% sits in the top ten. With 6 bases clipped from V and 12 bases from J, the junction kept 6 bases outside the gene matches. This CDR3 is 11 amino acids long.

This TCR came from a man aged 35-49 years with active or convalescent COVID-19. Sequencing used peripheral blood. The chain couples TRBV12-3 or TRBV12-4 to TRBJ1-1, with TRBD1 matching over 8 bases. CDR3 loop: CASSVTGGTFF. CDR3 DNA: TGTGCCAGCAGCGTAACAGGGGGAACTTTCTTT.